The rows below give T cell receptor beta chains drawn from one sample of a study of blood T cell repertoires in COVID-19. This table comes from immunoSEQ multiplex PCR, and its TCRdb copy is limited to in-frame clones, with some not included. The repertoire holds about 140,000 clones, with roughly four fifths as singletons. Sequencing was carried out using peripheral blood. The receptors derive from a woman older than 75 with active or convalescent COVID-19. Both conserved end residues are part of each CDR3. D genes are given only for firm matches. Clone size is not always given. Where it is, it says once, few, many or a class for expanded clones.

j_call | v_call | d_call | clone_size | cdr3_aa | cdr3_nt
TRBJ2-3 | TRBV28 | TRBD1 | . | CASSLRGQGLITDTQYF | TGTGCCAGCAGTCTTCGCGGACAGGGGCTAATCACAGATACGCAGTATTTT
TRBJ2-2 | TRBV5-8 | TRBD1 | . | CASSPMGQINTGELFF | TGTGCCAGCAGCCCTATGGGACAGATAAACACCGGGGAGCTGTTTTTT
TRBJ1-1 | TRBV5-1 | TRBD1 | . | CASSLDWTGFGTEAFF | TGCGCCAGCAGCTTGGATTGGACAGGGTTTGGCACTGAAGCTTTCTTT
TRBJ2-1 | TRBV5-8 | . | . | CASQLRGGRSYNEQFF | TGTGCCAGCCAACTTAGGGGCGGTCGCTCCTACAATGAGCAGTTCTTC
TRBJ2-7 | TRBV19 | TRBD1 | . | CASRGQGAYEQYF | TGTGCCAGTAGAGGACAGGGGGCCTACGAGCAGTACTTC
TRBJ1-4 | TRBV19 | . | . | CASSSYQGQEKLFF | TGTGCCAGTAGCAGTTATCAAGGACAGGAAAAACTGTTTTTT
TRBJ1-1 | TRBV7-3 | TRBD1 | . | CASSLMVKGTGQGIMNTEAFF | TGTGCCAGCAGCTTAATGGTCAAGGGTACCGGACAGGGAATTATGAACACTGAAGCTTTCTTT
TRBJ1-2 | TRBV5-4 | . | . | CAARRGDRFGYTF | TGTGCCGCCCGCCGGGGGGATCGGTTTGGCTACACCTTC
TRBJ1-2 | TRBV6-1 | TRBD1 | . | CASSEWLGQGADYGYTF | TGTGCCAGCAGTGAATGGCTCGGACAGGGGGCGGACTATGGCTACACCTTC
TRBJ2-2 | TRBV7-2 | TRBD1 | . | CASSPDRSFTGELFF | TGTGCCAGCAGCCCGGACAGGTCCTTCACCGGGGAGCTGTTTTTT
TRBJ1-6 | TRBV30 | TRBD1 | . | CAWIPGTGAFSPLHF | TGTGCCTGGATTCCCGGGACAGGGGCTTTTTCACCCCTCCACTTT
TRBJ2-2 | TRBV5-1 | . | once | CASSLDRNTGELFF | TGCGCCAGCAGCTTGGACAGGAACACCGGGGAGCTGTTTTTT
TRBJ2-2 | TRBV2 | . | . | CASSYISAGELFF | TGTGCCAGCAGTTATATATCCGCCGGGGAGCTGTTTTTT
TRBJ2-7 | TRBV2 | TRBD1 | . | CASTDNRGRNEQYF | TGTGCCAGCACTGATAACAGGGGAAGGAACGAGCAGTACTTC
TRBJ1-2 | TRBV7-2 | . | . | CASSLAPGTPPGYGYTF | TGTGCCAGCAGCTTAGCGCCGGGGACTCCCCCTGGATATGGCTACACCTTC
TRBJ1-4 | TRBV11-2 | . | few | CASSLSLAATNEKLFF | TGTGCCAGCAGCTTATCGCTGGCTGCAACTAATGAAAAACTGTTTTTT
TRBJ2-7 | TRBV28 | TRBD1 | . | CASSVGTVYEQYF | TGTGCCAGCAGTGTCGGGACAGTCTACGAGCAGTACTTC
TRBJ2-5 | TRBV4-1 | . | . | CASSQVGRGGQETQYF | TGCGCCAGCAGCCAAGTAGGAAGGGGGGGTCAAGAGACCCAGTACTTC
TRBJ2-7 | TRBV5-4 | TRBD1 | . | CASSLSGGSYEQYF | TGTGCCAGCAGCTTGTCAGGGGGATCCTACGAGCAGTACTTC
TRBJ2-7 | TRBV5-6 | TRBD1 | . | CASSDVGQGVYEQYF | TGTGCCAGCAGCGACGTGGGACAGGGTGTGTACGAGCAGTACTTC
TRBJ2-5 | TRBV18 | TRBD2 | . | CASSPAAGGKETQYF | TGTGCCAGCTCACCAGCCGCGGGGGGGAAAGAGACCCAGTACTTC
TRBJ1-5 | TRBV7-2 | . | few | CASSLRGNQHF | TGTGCCAGCAGCTTAAGGGGGAATCAGCATTTT
TRBJ2-1 | TRBV30 | TRBD2 | . | CAWSGTSSYNEQFF | TGTGCCTGGAGTGGGACTAGCTCCTACAATGAGCAGTTCTTC
TRBJ2-3 | TRBV4-1 | TRBD2 | . | CASSLLAETGDTQYF | TGCGCCAGCAGCCTGCTAGCGGAGACGGGAGATACGCAGTATTTT
TRBJ2-2 | TRBV27 | . | . | CASSARDSEGDTGELFF | TGTGCCAGCAGTGCCCGGGACTCGGAGGGCGACACCGGGGAGCTGTTTTTT
TRBJ2-5 | TRBV7-9 | . | . | CASSSLDSQETQYF | TGTGCCAGCAGCTCTTTGGACAGCCAAGAGACCCAGTACTTC
TRBJ1-1 | TRBV19 | . | . | CASNGDRLNTEAFF | TGTGCCAGTAATGGCGACAGACTGAACACTGAAGCTTTCTTT
TRBJ2-3 | TRBV9 | TRBD2 | once | CASSVTPRLAGGTDTQYF | TGTGCCAGCAGCGTAACGCCCAGACTAGCGGGGGGCACAGATACGCAGTATTTT
TRBJ2-7 | TRBV18 | . | . | CASSPLKTREQYF | TGTGCCAGCTCACCACTAAAAACGCGAGAGCAGTACTTC
TRBJ2-3 | TRBV7-2 | TRBD2 | . | CASSLVGGGGTDTQYF | TGTGCCAGCAGCTTAGTTGGCGGGGGGGGCACAGATACGCAGTATTTT
TRBJ2-3 | TRBV5-4 | . | . | CASSDKLAAQYF | TGTGCCAGCAGCGACAAACTAGCTGCGCAGTATTTT
TRBJ1-6 | TRBV3-1/TRBV3-2 | . | few | CASSQPSAVLGHSPLHF | TGTGCCAGCAGCCAACCTTCGGCGGTACTAGGTCATTCACCCCTCCACTTT
TRBJ1-6 | TRBV6-6 | . | . | CASRLYEATNSPLHF | TGTGCCAGCAGGTTATATGAGGCGACTAATTCACCCCTCCACTTT
TRBJ2-2 | TRBV6-5 | TRBD1 | . | CASRRDRGGTGELFF | TGTGCCAGCAGGAGGGACAGGGGAGGGACCGGGGAGCTGTTTTTT
TRBJ2-1 | TRBV2 | TRBD1 | . | CASTGQGTYNEQFF | TGTGCCAGCACCGGACAGGGGACCTACAATGAGCAGTTCTTC
TRBJ1-1 | TRBV9 | TRBD1 | . | CASSVATTGGPFF | TGTGCCAGCAGCGTAGCTACGACAGGGGGACCTTTCTTT
TRBJ1-2 | TRBV18 | TRBD1 | . | CASSPQTGGTNYGYTF | TGTGCCAGCTCACCGCAGACAGGGGGCACTAACTATGGCTACACCTTC